The 13 T cell receptor beta chains listed next were all sequenced from one sample in a study of response to subunit inactivated influenza vaccine. MiXCR, applied by TCRdb to the RT-PCR reads, yields one record per CDR3 protein. This table has under 200,000 distinct CDR3 sequences, approximately 11% appearing once. The sequenced sample was non-naive T cells sorted from PBMCs, obtained 40 to 50 days after vaccination. The origin of the receptors is a man in his forties or fifties who received an inactivated influenza vaccine.

This clonotype was recorded at least ten times. The chain joins TRBV6-2 or TRBV6-3 to TRBJ2-7; 11 bases are shared with TRBD2. Germline V gene lookup returns CDR1 MNHEY and CDR2 SVGEGT. V shed 0 bases, J shed 4 bases, and the junction held 5 bases outside the gene matches. This CDR3 region has 16 residues. The CDR3: CASSYSTSGSRYEQYF. The CDR3 nucleotides read TGTGCCAGCAGTTACTCCACTAGCGGGAGTCGTTACGAGCAGTACTTC.

In this sample, this clonotype turned up a few times. The rearrangement joins TRBV11-1 to TRBJ2-4; 10 nucleotides match TRBD1. V gave up 5 bases and J gave up 0 bases; unmatched junction bases: 13. This CDR3 is 19 amino acids long. Looked up from germline, CDR1 is SGHAT and CDR2 is FQDESV (reference sequence). CDR3 sequence (DNA): TGTGCCAGCAGCCCTAGGACAGGGGGTGAGAACTTAGCCAAAAACATTCAGTACTTC. Encoded protein: CASSPRTGGENLAKNIQYF.

The chain is built from TRBV12-3 or TRBV12-4 and TRBJ2-7, with 9 bases that match TRBD1. The CDR3 extends over 15 amino acids. J gave up 6 bases and V 2 bases, and 8 bases lay outside the gene matches. The CDR3 DNA is TGTGCCAGCAGTTTAACAGGGGGCGTCGTAGGCGAGCAGTACTTC. Translating gives CASSLTGGVVGEQYF.

The J gene is TRBJ1-2, the V gene TRBV5-1; the match to TRBD1 covers 7 bases. The length of the CDR3 is 15 residues. CDR1 is SGHRS, CDR2 YFSETQ, per germline. The V gene end was trimmed by 0 bases and the J gene end by 4 bases; junction bases not matched to a gene: 6. This chain's CDR3 is CASSLEGASSYGYTF. In DNA form, the CDR3 reads TGCGCCAGCAGCTTGGAGGGGGCCTCTAGCTATGGCTACACCTTC.

This clonotype was seen a few times. J is TRBJ2-1 and V is TRBV20-1; 14 nucleotides match TRBD2. Per germline, CDR1 DFQATT and CDR2 SNEGSKA (reference sequence). The CDR3 contains 14 residues. After removal of 4 bases from V and 9 bases from J, the junction contained 5 bases not matched to a gene. CDR3: CSATRLAGGFEQFF. The CDR3 nucleotides read TGCAGTGCTACCCGACTAGCGGGAGGGTTTGAGCAGTTCTTC.

This clonotype has at least ten counts. The chain combines TRBV11-3 with TRBJ2-2, with no clear D. The V end was cut by 5 bases, the J end by 6 bases, with 7 bases between. The CDR3 runs to 12 residues. The germline V gene encodes CDR1 SGHNT and CDR2 YENEEA. The CDR3 nucleotides are TGTGCCAGCAGCCCCAGATCCGGGGAGCTGTTTTTT. It translates to CASSPRSGELFF.

This sequence joins TRBV3-1 and TRBJ2-7; TRBD2 matches at 8 bases. V lost 5 bases to trimming and J lost 1 base; unmatched junction nucleotides: 4. The CDR3 loop spans 14 amino acids. Germline CDR1 LGHDT, CDR2 YNNKEL (reference sequence). The CDR3 sequence: CASSFGLASYEQYF. In nucleotides, the CDR3 is TGTGCCAGCAGCTTCGGACTAGCTTCCTACGAGCAGTACTTC.

This clonotype has ten or more counts. CDR3 sequence (DNA): TGTGCCAGCAGCCAAGTTACTAGCGGGAGTGGTGAGCAGTTCTTC. Protein: CASSQVTSGSGEQFF. The chain employs TRBV4-2 and TRBJ2-1; 11 bases match TRBD2. Germline CDR1 and CDR2: LGHNA and YNFKEQ. Germline trimming cut 1 base from V and 9 bases from J; bases unmatched to any gene: 5. The CDR3 loop spans 15 amino acids.

This clonotype was observed many times. The V call is TRBV15, the J call TRBJ1-6; D ambiguous. Trimming took off 0 bases at V and 16 bases at J, with 13 bases between the two ends. The CDR3 has 13 amino acids. Germline CDR1 reads LNHNV; CDR2 reads YYDKDF (reference sequence). The CDR3 region has the DNA TGTGCCACCAGCAGAGATTTCGCACAGACGCTCCACTTT. The encoded protein is CATSRDFAQTLHF.

The chain combines TRBV4-1 with TRBJ2-1; TRBD2 is a possible D gene (6 bases). Trimming left V 7 bases short and J 0 bases short, with 16 bases between. Per germline, CDR1 MGHRA and CDR2 YSYEKL. CDR3 size: 16 residues. CDR3 coding DNA: TGCGCCAGCAAAAGGGAGGAGGAGAACTCCTACAATGAGCAGTTCTTC. It encodes CASKREEENSYNEQFF.

The V and J genes are TRBV20-1 and TRBJ1-6, with D tentatively TRBD1 (6 bases). V was clipped by 5 bases and J by 9 bases, with 17 bases between them. Germline CDR1 DFQATT, CDR2 SNEGSKA (reference sequence). The CDR3 length is 14 residues. This chain's CDR3 is CSAPRSDRVSPLHF. For the CDR3, the DNA is TGCAGTGCTCCTCGGTCGGACAGAGTTTCACCCCTCCACTTT.

In its sample, this clonotype was seen many times. This chain joins TRBV4-2 and TRBJ2-1; 8 nucleotides align to TRBD2. J was trimmed by 6 bases and V by 1 base; bases with no gene match: 8. Germline values: CDR1 LGHNA, CDR2 YNFKEQ. The CDR3 contains 16 residues. The CDR3 spells CASSQVLGLAINEQFF. The CDR3 DNA follows: TGTGCCAGCAGCCAAGTCCTTGGACTAGCTATCAATGAGCAGTTCTTC.

There are a few counts of this clonotype. The rearrangement uses TRBV7-3 and TRBJ1-6, with D perhaps TRBD1 (6 bases). Germline loops: CDR1 SGHTA, CDR2 FQGTGA. The CDR3 covers 14 residues. V lost 2 bases and J lost 10, with 12 bases in between. This CDR3 is CASSLGGAGSPLHF. Here the CDR3 DNA reads TGTGCCAGCAGCTTAGGGGGGGCAGGATCACCCCTCCACTTT.